This record covers a single T cell receptor (beta chain). Its antigen is unidentified. The sample comes from a study of cytomegalovirus exposure and HLA in healthy donors. PCR primers comprised 60 Vbeta and 13 Jbeta primers. The assay was immunoSEQ multiplex PCR, and TCRdb's table has in-frame clones only and misses some. This sample carries about 140,000 clones, approximately 80% of them seen once, and the ten largest clones take under 3%. General observations from the study: Roughly even sequencing depth across donors was the assumption behind the presence/absence analyses.

Nominally healthy donors provided the samples, though records likely missed some immune exposures. Source material: PBMCs. The clonotype was recovered from a female donor in good health and CMV-seronegative.

CDR3 sequence: CASSAQRSVNTEAFF. CDR3 bases: TGTGCCAGCTCAGCACAGAGATCTGTGAACACTGAAGCTTTCTTT. The V call is TRBV18, the J call TRBJ1-1; D gene ambiguous. Germline V CDR1 and CDR2: KGHSH, LQKENI. V lost 5 bases, J lost 0 bases, and 13 bases lay in between. This CDR3 is 15 amino acids long.